The T cell receptor (beta chain) described here comes from a study of CD4 T cells in relation to SARS-CoV-2 and coronaviruses. The assay was immunoSEQ multiplex PCR, and TCRdb's table has in-frame clones only and misses some. The sample carries around 41,000 clones, over 75% recorded once. About this clone: Its specificity is unknown.

Trimming left V 8 bases short and J 2 bases short, with 3 bases between. From germline, CDR1 is MDHEN and CDR2 SYDVKM. The CDR3 covers 10 residues. The TCR originated in an adult with COVID-19. The gene calls are TRBV28 and TRBJ1-2, with D uncertain. Sequencing was done on a sample of naive CD4+ T cells from PBMCs, cultured in vitro. Subset given: naive CD4+ T cells isolated by negative enrichment. This chain's CDR3 is CASENYGYTF. The CDR3 DNA reads as TGTGCCAGCGAGAACTATGGCTACACCTTC.